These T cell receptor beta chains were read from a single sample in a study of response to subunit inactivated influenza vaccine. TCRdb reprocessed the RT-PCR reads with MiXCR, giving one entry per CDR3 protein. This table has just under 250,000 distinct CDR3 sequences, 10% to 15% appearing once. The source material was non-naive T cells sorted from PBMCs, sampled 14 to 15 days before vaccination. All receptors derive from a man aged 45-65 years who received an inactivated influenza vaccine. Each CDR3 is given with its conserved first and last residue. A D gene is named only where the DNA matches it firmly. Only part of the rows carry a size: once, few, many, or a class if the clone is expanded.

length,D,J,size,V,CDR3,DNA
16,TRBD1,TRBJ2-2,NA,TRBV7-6,CASSLVQGELSGELFF,TGTGCCAGCAGCTTAGTTCAGGGGGAACTTTCCGGGGAGCTGTTTTTT
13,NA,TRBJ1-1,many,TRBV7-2,CASSFDRSTEAFF,TGTGCCAGCAGCTTTGACCGAAGCACTGAAGCTTTCTTT
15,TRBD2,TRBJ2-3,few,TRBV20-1,CSAIDAGGRKDTQYF,TGCAGTGCTATCGACGCGGGGGGGCGAAAAGATACGCAGTATTTT
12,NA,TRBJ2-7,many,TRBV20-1,CSAQGASYEQYF,TGCAGTGCTCAAGGGGCTAGCTACGAGCAGTACTTC
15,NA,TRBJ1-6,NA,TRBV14,CASSQGGYPLSPLHF,TGTGCCAGCAGCCAAGGGGGGTATCCCCTATCACCCCTCCACTTT
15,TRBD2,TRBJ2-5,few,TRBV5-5,CASSQNIAGWETQYF,TGTGCCAGCAGCCAAAACATAGCGGGGTGGGAGACCCAGTACTTC
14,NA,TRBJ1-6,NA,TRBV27,CASSFGDENSPLHF,TGTGCCAGCAGTTTTGGGGATGAGAATTCACCCCTCCACTTT
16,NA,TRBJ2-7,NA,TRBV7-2,CASSSHKGYSSYEQYF,TGTGCCAGCAGCTCCCATAAGGGGTACAGCTCCTACGAGCAGTACTTC
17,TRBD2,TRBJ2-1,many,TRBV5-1,CASSQGLAGGFYNEQFF,TGCGCCAGCAGCCAGGGCCTAGCGGGGGGGTTTTACAATGAGCAGTTCTTC
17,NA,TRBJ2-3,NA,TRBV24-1,CATSERGRGTTTDTQYF,TGTGCCACCAGTGAACGGGGTAGGGGGACCACCACAGATACGCAGTATTTT
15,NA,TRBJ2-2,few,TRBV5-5,CASSSRGWGTGELFF,TGTGCCAGCAGCTCCCGGGGGTGGGGCACCGGGGAGCTGTTTTTT
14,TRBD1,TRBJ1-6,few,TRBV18,CASSPGTETSPLHF,TGTGCCAGCTCACCAGGGACAGAAACCTCACCCCTCCACTTT
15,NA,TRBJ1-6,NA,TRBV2,CASSEAEAGVSALHF,TGTGCCAGCAGTGAAGCGGAGGCCGGTGTATCAGCCCTCCACTTT
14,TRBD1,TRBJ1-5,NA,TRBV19,CASSTTGGGQPQHF,TGTGCCAGTAGTACCACAGGGGGGGGTCAGCCCCAGCATTTT
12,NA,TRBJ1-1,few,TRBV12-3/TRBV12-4,CASSLRTAKAFF,TGTGCCAGCAGTTTAAGGACAGCAAAAGCTTTCTTT
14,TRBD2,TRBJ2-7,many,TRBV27,CASSSSGRGGEQYF,TGTGCCAGCAGTTCCTCAGGGAGGGGTGGAGAGCAGTACTTC
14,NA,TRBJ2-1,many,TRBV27,CASSLSTGRNEQFF,TGTGCCAGCAGTTTATCCACAGGGCGCAATGAGCAGTTCTTC
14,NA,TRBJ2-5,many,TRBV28,CASSPKQAPETQYF,TGTGCCAGCAGTCCTAAACAGGCTCCGGAGACCCAGTACTTC
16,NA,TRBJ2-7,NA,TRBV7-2,CASSPLGGGASYEQYF,TGTGCCAGCAGCCCCCTAGGGGGAGGGGCATCCTACGAGCAGTACTTC
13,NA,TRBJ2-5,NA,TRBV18,CASSPTGRSTQYF,TGTGCCAGCTCACCGACAGGGAGGAGTACCCAGTACTTC
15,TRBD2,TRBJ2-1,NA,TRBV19,CASRTGTSGGNEQFF,TGTGCCAGTAGGACCGGGACTAGCGGGGGGAATGAGCAGTTCTTC
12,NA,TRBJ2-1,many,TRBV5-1,CASSLGYDEQFF,TGCGCCAGCAGCTTGGGATACGATGAGCAGTTCTTC
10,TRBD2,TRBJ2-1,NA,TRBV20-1,CSAIAGEQFF,TGCAGTGCTATAGCGGGGGAGCAGTTCTTC
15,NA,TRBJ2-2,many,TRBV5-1,CASSHTTGSPGELFF,TGCGCCAGCAGCCATACAACAGGGAGCCCCGGGGAGCTGTTTTTT
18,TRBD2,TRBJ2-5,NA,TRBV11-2,CASSRPSLLAGGLETQYF,TGTGCCAGCAGCCGTCCATCTTTACTAGCGGGGGGGTTGGAGACCCAGTACTTC
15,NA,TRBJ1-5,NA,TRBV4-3,CASSQFIGGNQPQHF,TGCGCCAGCAGCCAATTCATAGGGGGAAATCAGCCCCAGCATTTT
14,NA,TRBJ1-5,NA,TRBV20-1,CSASSTPSNQPQHF,TGCAGTGCTAGCTCCACGCCTAGCAATCAGCCCCAGCATTTT
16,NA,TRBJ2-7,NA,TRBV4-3,CASSQDRSEGVREQYF,TGCGCCAGCAGCCAAGATCGTAGCGAAGGGGTGAGAGAGCAGTACTTC
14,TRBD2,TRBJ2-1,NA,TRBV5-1,CASSRDYGGNEQFF,TGCGCCAGCAGCCGGGACTACGGCGGCAATGAGCAGTTCTTC
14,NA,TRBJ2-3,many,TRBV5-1,CASSVGSRIDTQYF,TGCGCCAGCAGCGTTGGGAGTCGCATAGATACGCAGTATTTT
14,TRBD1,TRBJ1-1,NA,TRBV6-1,CASSVRGMNTEAFF,TGTGCCAGCAGTGTCAGGGGGATGAACACTGAAGCTTTCTTT
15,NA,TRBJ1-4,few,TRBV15,CATSRPGPYNEKLFF,TGTGCCACCAGCAGACCGGGCCCTTATAATGAAAAACTGTTTTTT
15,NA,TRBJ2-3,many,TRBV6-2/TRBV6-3,CASSSAYYPTDTQYF,TGTGCCAGCAGTTCAGCTTACTATCCTACAGATACGCAGTATTTT
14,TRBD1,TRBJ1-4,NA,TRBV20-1,CSAIGQGQNEKLFF,TGCAGTGCCATCGGACAGGGCCAGAATGAAAAACTGTTTTTT
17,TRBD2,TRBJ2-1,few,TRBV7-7,CASSSGTSGGAYNEQFF,TGTGCTAGCAGCTCCGGGACTAGCGGGGGGGCCTACAATGAGCAGTTCTTC
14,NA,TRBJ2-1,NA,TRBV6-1,CTSTPAGAPNEQFF,TGTACCAGCACTCCCGCCGGGGCTCCCAATGAGCAGTTCTTC
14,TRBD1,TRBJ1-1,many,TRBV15,CATSRDRGTTEAFF,TGTGCCACCAGCAGGGACAGGGGGACCACTGAAGCTTTCTTT
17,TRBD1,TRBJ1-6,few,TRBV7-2,CASSQGQGASYNSPLHF,TGTGCCAGCAGCCAGGGACAGGGGGCCTCCTATAATTCACCCCTCCACTTT
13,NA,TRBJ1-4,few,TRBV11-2,CASSFTTNEKLFF,TGTGCCAGCAGCTTTACAACTAATGAAAAACTGTTTTTT
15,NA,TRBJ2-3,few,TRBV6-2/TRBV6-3,CASISSNLYTDTQYF,TGTGCCAGCATAAGTTCTAACTTATACACAGATACGCAGTATTTT
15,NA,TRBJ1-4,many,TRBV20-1,CSARDWQGNNEKLFF,TGCAGTGCTAGAGATTGGCAGGGCAATAATGAAAAACTGTTTTTT
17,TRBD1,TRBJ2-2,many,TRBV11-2,CASSPLGTGGRTGELFF,TGTGCCAGCAGCCCCCTAGGGACAGGGGGTCGTACCGGGGAGCTGTTTTTT
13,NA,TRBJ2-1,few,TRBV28,CASLDRQAQRQFF,TGTGCCAGCCTCGATCGACAGGCCCAGAGACAGTTCTTC
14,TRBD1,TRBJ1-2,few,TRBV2,CASVRDSLNYGYTF,TGTGCCAGCGTCCGGGACAGCCTCAACTATGGCTACACCTTC
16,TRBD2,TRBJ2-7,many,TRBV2,CASSEVRGLAGGEQYF,TGTGCCAGCAGTGAAGTCCGAGGACTAGCGGGAGGCGAGCAGTACTTC
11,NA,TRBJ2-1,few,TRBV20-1,CSIGIYNEQFF,TGCAGTATTGGTATCTACAATGAGCAGTTCTTC
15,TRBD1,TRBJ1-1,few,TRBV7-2,CASSVDRGRNTEAFF,TGTGCCAGCAGCGTGGACAGGGGGCGGAACACTGAAGCTTTCTTT
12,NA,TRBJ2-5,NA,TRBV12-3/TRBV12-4,CASSPAQETQYF,TGTGCCAGCAGCCCGGCCCAAGAGACCCAGTACTTC
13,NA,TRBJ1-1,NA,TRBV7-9,CASAGQRNTEAFF,TGTGCCAGCGCAGGACAGAGGAACACTGAAGCTTTCTTT
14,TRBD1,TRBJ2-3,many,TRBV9,CASSVTGSPDTQYF,TGTGCCAGCAGCGTGACAGGGAGCCCAGATACGCAGTATTTT